This T cell receptor beta chain is drawn from a study of T cell responses to AZD1222 COVID-19 vaccine. Whole-study findings and limits: Nearly half of spike-specific TCRs reportedly target variant regions that are unmutated in the B.1.351 and B.1.1.7 variants. Rises in breadth and depth of Spike-specific TCRs came after two AZD1222 doses. The peak T cell response came first, and repertoires were sampled only after it.

TCRdb's table, derived via immunoSEQ multiplex PCR, lists solely in-frame clones and lacks some. Here the sample spans approximately 130,000 clones, 80% to 90% being singletons. The ends lost 5 bases at V and 4 bases at J; junction bases unmatched: 8. The CDR3 is 15 amino acids. Germline V gives CDR1 MNHEY, CDR2 SMNVEV (reference sequence). Researchers grouped second doses given at about 4 or about 12 weeks into one pool. Turning to this clone: Its specificity is not known.

The sequence derives from an adult who received the AZD1222 COVID-19 vaccine. The sample was peripheral blood, taken 28 days after the second AZD1222 dose. The chain carries TRBV27 and TRBJ2-7; TRBD2 aligns across 10 bases. The CDR3 spells CASSQRAGGPYEQYF. CDR3 nucleotide sequence: TGTGCCAGCAGTCAACGAGCGGGAGGGCCGTACGAGCAGTACTTC.